These T cell receptor beta chains were read from a single sample in a study of early T cells in non-severe SARS-CoV-2 infection. TCRdb ran MiXCR on the 5' RACE reads and lists one entry per CDR3 protein. The table records about 100,000 distinct CDR3 sequences, roughly an eighth of them present only once. Sequenced material: whole blood. The source of these receptors is an adult who was a healthcare worker with PCR-confirmed SARS-CoV-2 infection or an uninfected control (not recorded which). The CDR3 runs from the conserved cysteine through the conserved F or W. Each record gives: V gene, D gene, CDR3 length, clone size, J gene, CDR3 protein, CDR3 DNA. A D gene is named only where the DNA matches it firmly. The size of a clone is reported for some rows only, either as once, few or many, or as a class for expanded clones.

TRBV5-1	.	15	few	TRBJ2-5	CASSLGQGIGETQYF	TGCGCCAGCAGCTTAGGGCAGGGAATTGGAGAGACCCAGTACTTC
TRBV28	TRBD2	14	.	TRBJ2-1	CASSPAGSGNEQFF	TGTGCCAGCAGTCCAGCGGGGTCCGGCAATGAGCAGTTCTTC
TRBV28	.	12	few	TRBJ1-1	CASHGVDTEAFF	TGTGCCAGCCACGGGGTCGACACTGAAGCTTTCTTT
TRBV5-1	.	16	many	TRBJ2-1	CASSYLAVSSYNEQFF	TGCGCCAGCAGCTATCTAGCTGTGAGCTCCTACAATGAGCAGTTCTTC
TRBV27	TRBD2	18	.	TRBJ2-3	CASSLAPLAGQPTDTQYF	TGTGCCAGCAGTTTGGCCCCTCTAGCGGGACAACCCACAGATACGCAGTATTTT
TRBV7-6	.	14	few	TRBJ1-5	CASSPTVGQTPQHF	TGTGCCAGCAGCCCCACTGTCGGCCAGACTCCCCAGCATTTT
TRBV12-3/TRBV12-4	.	14	.	TRBJ2-3	CASSHGLGTDTQYF	TGTGCCAGCAGTCATGGACTGGGCACAGATACGCAGTATTTT
TRBV28	.	11	few	TRBJ1-2	CASSTGLGYTF	TGTGCCAGCAGTACGGGGTTAGGCTACACCTTC
TRBV14	.	16	many	TRBJ1-1	CASSRPLRGALPEAFF	TGTGCCAGCAGCCGACCCCTGAGGGGGGCGCTTCCTGAAGCTTTCTTT
TRBV3-1	TRBD2	15	many	TRBJ2-7	CASSQSVRLAGEQYF	TGTGCCAGCAGCCAATCTGTCCGACTAGCGGGGGAGCAGTACTTC
TRBV29-1	TRBD1	16	many	TRBJ2-3	CSAKEKGQGVSDTQYF	TGCAGCGCTAAAGAGAAGGGACAGGGGGTATCAGATACGCAGTATTTT
TRBV19	.	15	.	TRBJ2-2	CASSNSVPNTGELFF	TGTGCCAGTAGTAATTCCGTCCCGAACACCGGGGAGCTGTTTTTT
TRBV29-1	.	12	many	TRBJ2-2	CSVEGWTGELFF	TGCAGCGTTGAAGGTTGGACCGGGGAGCTGTTTTTT
TRBV10-3	TRBD1	17	.	TRBJ2-3	CAISESGDRGFVDTQYF	TGTGCCATCAGTGAGTCAGGGGACAGGGGATTTGTGGATACGCAGTATTTT
TRBV24-1	.	18	many	TRBJ2-1	CATSDPDPGQVPYNEQFF	TGTGCCACCAGTGATCCTGACCCTGGCCAGGTCCCCTACAATGAGCAGTTCTTC
TRBV2	.	17	.	TRBJ1-6	CASSEAGQRSYNSPLHF	TGTGCCAGCAGTGAAGCAGGACAGCGTTCCTATAATTCACCCCTCCACTTT
TRBV7-8	TRBD1	16	few	TRBJ1-2	CASNQITGVRARGYTF	TGTGCCAGCAACCAAATAACAGGGGTACGGGCTAGGGGCTACACCTTC
TRBV29-1	.	13	.	TRBJ2-1	CSVDLVRYNEQFF	TGCAGCGTTGACCTAGTCCGGTACAATGAGCAGTTCTTC
TRBV9	TRBD1	14	many	TRBJ2-7	CASSVTGVGYEQYF	TGTGCCAGCAGCGTCACAGGGGTAGGCTACGAGCAGTACTTC
TRBV5-8	TRBD1	16	.	TRBJ2-3	CASSTTGTGRADTQYF	TGTGCCAGCAGCACGACCGGGACAGGGAGGGCAGATACGCAGTATTTT
TRBV5-4	TRBD1	16	.	TRBJ1-1	CASSLMTGGMNTEAFF	TGTGCCAGCAGCTTGATGACAGGGGGCATGAACACTGAAGCTTTCTTT
TRBV6-2/TRBV6-3	.	13	.	TRBJ2-7	CASSLTVSYEQYF	TGTGCCAGCAGTCTCACGGTCTCCTACGAGCAGTACTTC
TRBV20-1	.	14	many	TRBJ2-3	CSALIVGGTDTQYF	TGCAGCGCGCTTATAGTTGGAGGGACAGATACGCAGTATTTT
TRBV5-5	.	18	few	TRBJ2-7	CASSSGPPAGRTSYEQYF	TGTGCCAGCAGCTCCGGGCCGCCGGCGGGGCGGACTTCCTACGAGCAGTACTTC
TRBV3-1	TRBD2	15	many	TRBJ2-7	CASSPKSGAPYEQYF	TGTGCCAGCAGCCCCAAGAGCGGGGCCCCCTACGAGCAGTACTTC
TRBV10-3	TRBD2	16	few	TRBJ2-1	CAISHPGLAGNNEQFF	TGTGCCATCAGCCACCCCGGGCTAGCGGGAAATAATGAGCAGTTCTTC
TRBV4-1	TRBD1	16	.	TRBJ1-2	CASSQEGDRGNYGYTF	TGCGCCAGCAGCCAAGAGGGGGACAGGGGGAACTATGGCTACACCTTC
TRBV5-1	TRBD2	13	.	TRBJ2-1	CASRTSGSDEQFF	TGCGCCAGCAGAACTAGCGGGAGTGATGAGCAGTTCTTC
TRBV27	.	13	few	TRBJ1-6	CASSLTDNSPLHF	TGTGCCAGCAGTTTAACCGATAATTCACCCCTCCACTTT
TRBV14	.	14	.	TRBJ2-7	CASSQYTGLYEQYF	TGTGCCAGCAGCCAATACACAGGGCTCTACGAGCAGTACTTC
TRBV18	.	17	.	TRBJ1-6	CASSPDRSSSYNSPPHF	TGTGCCAGCTCACCAGACAGGTCGAGCTCCTATAATTCACCCCCCCACTTT
TRBV2	TRBD1	15	many	TRBJ2-1	CASLYGQGAGNEQFF	TGTGCCAGCTTATATGGGCAGGGGGCGGGCAATGAGCAGTTCTTC
TRBV10-3	.	15	medium-sized	TRBJ1-1	CAISSGHSGRPEAFF	TGTGCCATATCGTCCGGACACTCAGGGCGGCCTGAAGCTTTCTTT
TRBV20-1	.	16	many	TRBJ1-2	CSARHRDTAANYGYTF	TGCAGTGCTAGACACCGCGACACGGCTGCTAACTATGGCTACACCTTC
TRBV10-3	.	14	.	TRBJ2-7	CAISPGWERYEQYF	TGTGCCATCAGTCCCGGCTGGGAGAGGTACGAGCAGTACTTC
TRBV18	.	13	.	TRBJ2-7	CASSLQGEGWQYF	TGTGCCAGCTCGTTACAGGGAGAAGGGTGGCAGTACTTC
TRBV30	.	14	.	TRBJ1-6	CAWTGEGINSPLHF	TGTGCCTGGACTGGAGAGGGGATTAATTCACCCCTCCACTTT
TRBV6-5	TRBD1	16	.	TRBJ1-6	CASRRTGDFYNSPLHF	TGTGCCAGCAGAAGAACAGGGGACTTCTATAATTCACCCCTCCACTTT
TRBV11-3	TRBD2	16	few	TRBJ2-7	CASSLGTGLAGDEQYF	TGTGCCAGCAGCCTAGGGACGGGACTAGCGGGAGACGAGCAGTACTTC
TRBV28	TRBD1	15	many	TRBJ1-1	CASSSTSTGPAEAFF	TGTGCCAGCAGTTCGACCTCGACAGGGCCGGCTGAAGCTTTCTTT